These 25 T cell receptor beta chains originate from one sample sequenced in a study of T cell responses to AZD1222 COVID-19 vaccine. The assay was immunoSEQ multiplex PCR, and TCRdb's table has in-frame clones only and misses some. Of around 180,000 clones listed, 88% are singletons. Source: peripheral blood, taken on day 0 of AZD1222 vaccination. These receptor sequences come from an adult in good health.

The V and J genes are TRBV30 and TRBJ1-2, with D hard to call. In germline, CDR1 is GTSNPN, CDR2 SVGIG (reference sequence). The CDR3 runs 12 residues. The germline V and J ends were trimmed by 0 bases and 4 bases, with 6 bases remaining between them. The CDR3 region has the DNA TGTGCCTGGAGTGTAACCAGCTATGGCTACACCTTC. This gives the protein CAWSVTSYGYTF.

The chain is built from TRBV12-3 or TRBV12-4 and TRBJ1-5, with 9 nucleotides matching TRBD1. With V trimmed by 7 bases and J by 5 bases, 3 bases remained unmatched. The CDR3 consists of 13 residues. The CDR3 spells CASTRTGDQPQHF. The CDR3, as DNA: TGTGCCAGCACCCGGACAGGGGATCAGCCCCAGCATTTT.

This chain uses TRBV4-1 with TRBJ2-5; 9 positions agree with TRBD1. The CDR3 has 17 residues. V was clipped by 3 bases and J by 4 bases; unmatched bases: 12. Germline values: CDR1 MGHRA, CDR2 YSYEKL. The DNA of the CDR3 is TGCGCCAGCAGCCACCAATGGAGGGGACAGGGAAGAGAGACCCAGTACTTC. Its protein is CASSHQWRGQGRETQYF.

The chain links TRBV28 to TRBJ2-3, with 10 bases that match TRBD1. After removal of 4 bases from V and 6 bases from J, the junction contained 16 bases not matched to a gene. Germline V CDR1 and CDR2: MDHEN, SYDVKM. There are 18 residues in the CDR3. The CDR3 DNA is TGTGCCAGCAGTTCCCGGGACAGGGGACTCCTTAGAGGGGATACGCAGTATTTT. It yields the protein CASSSRDRGLLRGDTQYF. Together with reference TRBV28 and TRBJ2-3, the CDR3 gives the full variable domain: DVKVTQSSRYLVKRTGEKVFLECVQDMDHENMFWYRQDPGLGLRLIYFSYDVKMKEKGDIPEGYSVSREKKERFSLILESASTNQTSMYLCASSSRDRGLLRGDTQYFGPGTRLTVL.

This rearrangement joins TRBV27 to TRBJ1-1, with D unresolved. The CDR3 consists of 13 residues. Germline V lookup: CDR1 MNHEY, CDR2 SMNVEV (reference sequence). V lost 8 bases to trimming and J lost 1 base, with 11 bases between them. DNA of the CDR3: TGTGCCAGCCCTATTCCGACGAACACTGAAGCTTTCTTT. Protein sequence: CASPIPTNTEAFF.

The rearrangement joins TRBV28 to TRBJ2-7, with 12 positions matching TRBD2. The CDR3 is 14 residues long. Germline V gives CDR1 MDHEN, CDR2 SYDVKM. Losses at the gene ends were 6 bases for V and 4 bases for J; bases not matched to a gene: 4. The CDR3: CASSVLAGGYEQYF. In nucleotides, the CDR3 is TGTGCCAGCAGCGTACTAGCGGGGGGTTACGAGCAGTACTTC.

J is TRBJ2-5 and V is TRBV5-1; a weak D match, TRBD1 (9 bases). CDR1 and CDR2 from the germline V gene are SGHRS and YFSETQ. The CDR3 extends over 15 amino acids. V was shortened by 4 bases and J by 4 bases, with 17 bases between the two germline ends. The CDR3 DNA reads TGCGCCAGCAGCCCGGGGGGGACAGGGACAGAGACCCAGTACTTC. It is translated as CASSPGGTGTETQYF.

This clone was seen a handful of times. The chain has TRBV30 and TRBJ2-3; possible D gene TRBD2, 7 bases. The V end lost 2 bases, the J end lost 4 bases, and 13 bases lay between the germline ends. The CDR3 consists of 14 residues. Germline lookup yields CDR1 GTSNPN and CDR2 SVGIG (reference sequence). DNA for the CDR3: TGTGCCTGGAGTCTGGGGGGGGCGCCAGATACGCAGTATTTT. This codes for CAWSLGGAPDTQYF.

The chain employs TRBV10-3 and TRBJ1-6, with TRBD1 matching over 7 bases. V gave up 6 bases and J gave up 9 bases; unmatched junction bases: 8. From germline, CDR1 is ENHRY and CDR2 SYGVKD. The CDR3 loop spans 14 amino acids. CDR3 amino acids: CAISGTEGVSPLHF. CDR3 coding DNA: TGTGCCATCAGCGGGACAGAGGGAGTTTCACCCCTCCACTTT.

This clone came up once. The V and J genes are TRBV9 and TRBJ2-1, with 8 bases that match TRBD2. Germline loops: CDR1 SGDLS, CDR2 YYNGEE. Trimming cost V 0 bases and J 6 bases; bases outside gene matches: 11. The CDR3 sequence is 17 residues long. CDR3 amino acids: CASSVAFRAGGFNEQFF. Here the CDR3 DNA reads TGTGCCAGCAGCGTAGCTTTTAGGGCGGGGGGCTTCAATGAGCAGTTCTTC.

This clone was counted a single time. The V and J genes are TRBV30 and TRBJ1-4; 10 bases match TRBD1. The CDR3 is made up of 14 amino acids. Germline V CDR1 and CDR2: GTSNPN, SVGIG (reference sequence). V gave up 4 bases and J gave up 5 bases; unmatched junction bases: 4. The CDR3 sequence: CAWNMGQGNEKLFF. CDR3 in DNA: TGTGCCTGGAACATGGGACAGGGGAATGAAAAACTGTTTTTT.

The chain is built from TRBV11-3 and TRBJ2-2, with TRBD2 as a possible D gene (6 bases). Trimming pared 6 bases from V and 1 base from J, leaving 6 bases between. Germline V gene data show CDR1 as SGHNT and CDR2 as YENEEA. The CDR3 is 13 residues long. CDR3 nucleotides: TGTGCCAGCAGGGAGGGGAACACCGGGGAGCTGTTTTTT. It specifies CASREGNTGELFF.

The V call is TRBV19, the J call TRBJ1-5; unclear D gene. Germline loops: CDR1 LNHDA, CDR2 SQIVND (reference sequence). The V gene lost 3 bases and the J gene lost 6 bases, with 9 bases spanning the gap. The CDR3 has 13 residues. The chain's CDR3 is CASSIEVPQPQHF. As DNA, the CDR3 is TGTGCCAGTAGTATCGAGGTGCCTCAGCCCCAGCATTTT.

This clone was recorded only once. V usage is TRBV12-3 or TRBV12-4 and J usage is TRBJ1-1; TRBD1 is a possible D gene (5 bases). V lost 1 base and J 7 bases, leaving 7 bases between the germline ends. The CDR3 is 12 amino acids. The CDR3: CASSLGGNEAFF. For the CDR3, the DNA is TGTGCCAGCAGTTTAGGGGGGAATGAAGCTTTCTTT.

A single count supports this clone. The rearrangement links TRBV10-2 to TRBJ1-5; TRBD1 aligns across 7 bases. There are 13 residues in the CDR3. CDR1 is WSHSY, CDR2 SAAADI, per germline. With 7 bases clipped from V and 4 bases from J, the junction kept 4 bases outside the gene matches. The CDR3 sequence is CASKTGRNQPQHF. The CDR3 DNA reads as TGCGCCAGCAAGACAGGGCGGAATCAGCCCCAGCATTTT.

The chain couples TRBV27 to TRBJ2-7; D unclear. Trimming left V 0 bases short and J 0 bases short, with 9 bases between. Per the germline V gene, CDR1 is MNHEY and CDR2 is SMNVEV (reference sequence). This CDR3 has 15 amino acids. CDR3 bases: TGTGCCAGCAGTTTATCTGGGCCCGGCTCCTACGAGCAGTACTTC. It specifies CASSLSGPGSYEQYF.

J is TRBJ2-1 and V is TRBV7-2; 8 bases match TRBD2. Germline CDR1 is SGHTA and CDR2 is FQGNSA. V gave up 1 base and J gave up 8 bases; unmatched junction bases: 10. The CDR3 sequence is 16 residues long. The DNA for the CDR3 is TGTGCCAGCAGCTTAGGTTCTGCGGGGGGCGGGGATGAGCAGTTCTTC. Its protein product is CASSLGSAGGGDEQFF.

V usage is TRBV13 and J usage is TRBJ1-2; a weak D match, TRBD1 (5 bases). There are 15 residues in the CDR3. Trimming removed 0 bases from V and 2 bases from J, with 10 bases in between. Germline V gene data show CDR1 as PRHDT and CDR2 as FYEKMQ (reference sequence). CDR3: CASSLGWDRNYGYTF. The CDR3 DNA reads TGTGCCAGCAGCTTAGGCTGGGACCGCAACTATGGCTACACCTTC.

The chain carries TRBV5-4 and TRBJ2-3; 14 bases agree with TRBD2. CDR3 size: 16 residues. Losses at the gene ends were 1 base for V and 4 bases for J; bases not matched to a gene: 2. Germline V gene lookup returns CDR1 SGHNT and CDR2 YYREEE (reference sequence). The CDR3 region is CASSLRTSGGPDTQYF. CDR3 coding DNA: TGTGCCAGCAGCTTGAGGACTAGCGGGGGGCCAGATACGCAGTATTTT.

The chain has TRBV4-3 and TRBJ2-7; 15 nucleotides align to TRBD2. The germline gives CDR1 LGHNA, CDR2 YSLEER. The CDR3 extends over 17 amino acids. Germline trimming cut 1 base from V and 2 bases from J; bases unmatched to any gene: 3. CDR3 DNA: TGCGCCAGCAGCCAAGGGACTAGCGGGGGGGCAACCTACGAGCAGTACTTC. Protein product: CASSQGTSGGATYEQYF.

The chain employs TRBV7-9 and TRBJ2-6, with D maybe TRBD1 (6 bases). Germline V CDR1 and CDR2: SEHNR, FQNEAQ (reference sequence). The CDR3 sequence is 17 residues long. V was clipped by 2 bases and J by 4 bases, with 15 bases between them. CDR3 bases: TGTGCCAGCAGCTTATTGGTTGGGGGCGCAGGGGCCAACGTCCTGACTTTC. As protein: CASSLLVGGAGANVLTF.

V gene TRBV5-1 combines with J gene TRBJ2-7; 7 bases agree with TRBD2. After removal of 0 bases from V and 2 bases from J, the junction contained 5 bases not matched to a gene. The germline V gene has CDR1 SGHRS and CDR2 YFSETQ. The CDR3 covers 15 residues. CDR3 nucleotide sequence: TGCGCCAGCAGCTTGGGGTCTAGCGGTCCCTACGAGCAGTACTTC. This codes for CASSLGSSGPYEQYF.

This clone has just one count. The CDR3 DNA follows: TGTGCCAGCAGGTCCGGGACAGGGGCGCATGGCTACACCTTC. Its translation is CASRSGTGAHGYTF. The chain is built from TRBV6-5 and TRBJ1-2; 10 nucleotides align to TRBD1. This CDR3 has 14 residues. J gave up 6 bases and V 6 bases, and 7 bases lay outside the gene matches. CDR1 is MNHEY and CDR2 is SVGAGI in the germline V gene.

The V gene is TRBV29-1, the J gene TRBJ2-3; 7 nucleotides align to TRBD1. Germline trimming cut 6 bases from V and 2 bases from J; bases unmatched to any gene: 5. CDR1 SQVTM and CDR2 ANQGSEA come from the germline V gene. The CDR3 contains 13 residues. CDR3: CSVVGQYTDTQYF. The CDR3 bases are TGCAGCGTCGTGGGACAGTACACAGATACGCAGTATTTT.

The chain links TRBV13 to TRBJ2-3; 10 bases line up with TRBD1. The CDR3 contains 14 residues. The germline gives CDR1 PRHDT, CDR2 FYEKMQ (reference sequence). J was trimmed by 1 base and V by 8 bases; bases with no gene match: 3. CDR3 residues: CASRGQGGTDTQYF. The DNA of the CDR3 is TGTGCCAGCCGAGGACAGGGGGGCACAGATACGCAGTATTTT.